This entry features one TCR beta chain sequence. The source of the sample is a study of blood T cell repertoires in COVID-19. Overall study: Samples taken during acute and convalescent COVID-19 were collected in the United States, Italy and Spain.

Germline lookup yields CDR1 MDHEN and CDR2 SYDVKM. The CDR3 consists of 13 residues. V dropped 4 bases and J dropped 6 bases, with 9 bases sitting between them. Method: immunoSEQ multiplex PCR; TCRdb's copy keeps in-frame clones and lacks some. The table lists some 120,000 clones, 77% of them singletons, with around 18% in the top ten. Sequenced sample: peripheral blood. V and J are TRBV28 and TRBJ2-2, with D uncertain. This TCR came from a man at least 80 years old with acute or convalescent COVID-19. The CDR3 region is CASSSARPGELFF. The CDR3 region has the DNA TGTGCCAGCAGTTCCGCTAGGCCCGGGGAGCTGTTTTTT.